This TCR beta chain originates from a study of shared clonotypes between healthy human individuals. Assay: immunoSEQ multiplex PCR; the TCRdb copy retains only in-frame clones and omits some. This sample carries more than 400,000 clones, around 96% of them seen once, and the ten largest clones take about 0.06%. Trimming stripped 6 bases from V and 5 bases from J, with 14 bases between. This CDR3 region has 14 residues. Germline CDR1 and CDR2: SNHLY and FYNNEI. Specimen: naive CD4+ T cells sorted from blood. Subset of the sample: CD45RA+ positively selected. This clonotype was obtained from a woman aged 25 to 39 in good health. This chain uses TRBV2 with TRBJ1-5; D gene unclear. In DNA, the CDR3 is TGTGCCAGCAGCCCGGCCCTACGGGATCAGCCCCAGCATTTT. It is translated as CASSPALRDQPQHF.